Here is one TCR beta chain with its context. This CDR3 has 13 amino acids. Between the trimmed V and J ends, which lost 5 bases and 0 bases, there was a span of 7 bases. Germline CDR1 and CDR2: SGHAT and FQDESV (reference sequence). The data are from a study of blood T cell repertoires in COVID-19. TCRdb's copy holds only in-frame clones and misses some; the assay was immunoSEQ multiplex PCR. Of 65,000 to 90,000 clones listed, 86% are singletons. The chain employs TRBV11-1 and TRBJ1-1; the D is unclear. The specimen sequenced was peripheral blood. The sequence was collected from an elderly man with COVID-19, enrolled during active disease. The CDR3 spells CASSEYLNTEAFF. For the CDR3, the DNA is TGTGCCAGCAGCGAATACTTGAACACTGAAGCTTTCTTT.